Given below is one T cell receptor (beta chain) in context. Its antigen specificity is not known. Base-call qualities are not available, and no considerably larger clone is one nucleotide away. The cohort was made up of approximately 670 healthy bone marrow donors. Cohort members were all nominally healthy when sampled, although unrecorded immune exposures were likely present. The donor tested CMV seronegative and was one of the 352 seronegative cohort members. Each donor provided a peripheral blood sample, and peripheral blood mononuclear cells were used for TCR beta sequencing. Genomic DNA extraction from the blood cell samples was performed with the Qiagen DNeasy Blood Extraction Kit. Library preparation used the immunoSEQ multiplex PCR assay. A mixture of 60 forward primers for TCR Vbeta segments and 13 reverse primers for TCR Jbeta segments was used in the multiplex PCR. The CDR3 region of rearranged TCR beta genes was amplified from genomic DNA with a multiplex PCR assay. On the Illumina HiSeq System, the amplified TCR beta libraries were sequenced as 87-base-pair reads. The study's own analysis went as follows. A later analysis counted 65 million to 90 million unique TCR beta chains across the 666 repertoires, and roughly 11 million of these chains were shared by at least two donors. A nearest-neighbor algorithm error-corrected the raw reads and collapsed the reads into unique sequences, merging closely related sequences to remove PCR and sequencing errors. CDR3 sequences were aligned to IMGT reference sequences to assign V, D and J gene segments. For a sequence to be retained, a match of at least six nucleotides to both a V gene segment and a J gene segment was required. A rearrangement counted as productive if the CDR3 had no stop codons and remained in frame with V and J, and every other rearrangement counted as non-productive. CDR3 was defined by IMGT convention, running from the second conserved V-encoded cysteine to the conserved J-encoded phenylalanine. In an earlier analysis of 500 to 650 of the donors, sequences lacking an unambiguous match to a single V gene segment were excluded. In an earlier analysis of approximately 590 of the donors, V segments were called functional above 56.7% productive rearrangements and were called segregating when the between-donor standard deviation exceeded 5%. A statistical classification framework was built to diagnose cytomegalovirus status from the catalog of TCR beta chain sequences. A later analysis assigned V and J genes by comparing TCR nucleotide sequences with IMGT/GENE-DB human TR gene sequences. A later analysis assigned CDR3 sequences and most-parsimonious VDJ recombination scenarios with the TCRdist pipeline. In a later analysis, every TCR beta chain was defined by the combination of its CDR3 amino acid sequence and its V-gene family, and reads without a unique V-gene family were dropped. As a way to deal with suspected cross-contamination and a sequencing artifact, a later analysis dropped 500 to 700 nucleotide sequences that were highly shared and had low generation probability. A later analysis calculated a clonal expansion index for each public chain from normalized within-repertoire ranks of inferred template counts. Generation probabilities in a later analysis came from a VDJ recombination model fitted to out-of-frame rearrangements, and those results were checked against IGoR. Hypergeometric tests were used in a later analysis to score TCR-TCR, TCR-HLA and TCR-CMV co-occurrence, with a repertoire-size bias correction applied to the TCR pairs. In a later analysis, false discovery rates were estimated by permuting HLA or CMV assignments 20 times. A later analysis grouped co-occurring TCRs with DBSCAN, adding TCRdist sequence similarity when clustering within HLA-allele-positive subsets. Repertoires with fewer than 30,000 or more than 120,000 public chains, plus five repertoires with anomalous nucleotide sharing, were excluded from co-occurrence clustering. TCRdb mirrors the immuneACCESS table, restricted to in-frame sequences. Some clones are absent from its copies; in checked studies, under half trace to an unresolved V gene, and the reason for the others is unknown. V and J calls and clone size are copied from that table; D and trimming were computed from the DNA. The sample table contains around 130,000 clones; only one count was recorded for 65% to 80% of them. The top ten hold around 1.8% of the sample.

From V the trimming removes 6 bases and from J it removes 4 bases, while the gene matches leave 11 bases of the junction unaccounted for. The CDR1 and CDR2 encoded by the germline V gene are SGHTA and FQGNSA. The CDR3 has 15 amino acids, counting the end cysteine and phenylalanine. The DNA shown is the 45-base CDR3, in frame from base 1. This entry comes from a study of cytomegalovirus exposure and HLA in healthy donors (dated by TCRdb to the late 2010s). About the study as a whole: An earlier analysis of approximately 640 of the donors reported roughly 270 Gb of sequence data and more than 90 million unique TCR beta sequences from 150 million to 200 million T cells. To decide whether each TCR beta V gene segment behaved as functional or pseudogenic, an earlier analysis of some 580 of the donors relied on high-throughput TCR beta sequencing. A later genetic analysis used genome-wide SNP genotypes for about 65% of the 666 donors, treating that subset as a discovery cohort. Among the roughly 400 genotyped donors, around 81% belonged to the genetic ancestry cluster associated with self-reported Caucasian donors. Among about 400 genotyped donors of the cohort, an average of about 220,000 unique TCR beta nucleotide sequences was sequenced per donor, of which 15% to 20% were non-productive. HLA typing included class I and class II loci at four-digit resolution. The T cell repertoires of 666 subjects were profiled by immunosequencing and related to cytomegalovirus serostatus. Roughly 5 DR-DQ haplotypes were treated as single units for association and clustering because of strong linkage in the cohort. A later analysis re-analyzed previously published TCR beta repertoires from roughly 600 donors and added high-resolution HLA genotyping to study TCR occurrence patterns. A separate validation cohort of over a hundred different subjects was used in addition to the approximately 700-subject first cohort. To predict cytomegalovirus infection status, the study brought together high-throughput TCR immunosequencing, statistical association of individual TCRs with disease status, and machine learning. Donor age, sex, ethnicity and CMV serostatus were compiled together with the repertoire data. Typing coverage varied by locus: roughly 629-640 donors for A, B, C, DRB1 and DQB1; roughly 500 for DQA1; 600 to 610 for DPA1; 400 to 480 for DPB1. An early release covering around 630 HLA-typed donors comprised about 300 gigabases of sequencing data and around 80 million unique TCR sequences. All discovery cohort repertoires had been generated using a single sequencing platform. Rather than using new phenotypic data, the later analysis identified candidate immune exposures from TCR beta sequences and from how often those sequences occurred across donors. The aim of the study was to test whether cataloging public T cell receptors could identify signatures of past pathogen exposure.

The research as a whole found: Because counts were too low, fewer than 20 rarely observed V segments, including chromosome 9 orphons, were excluded from the earlier analysis of around 640 of the donors. Sequencing depth was assumed to be roughly uniform across donors in the presence/absence analyses, though that assumption may not hold. The authors suggested that the approach could potentially be generalized to other disease states and immunological phenotypes. A later analysis associated 15,000 to 20,000 TCR beta sequences with specific HLA alleles at a false discovery rate of 0.05. Some IMGT-functional V segments, including TRBV6-2 and TRBV6-3, could not be told apart with the 87-base-pair reads, so those segments were excluded. Most CMV-associated TCR beta chains appeared to be HLA-restricted in a later analysis, and the HLA associations seemed to be driven largely by CMV exposure. In vitro tests confirmed that a few of the cytomegalovirus-associated TCR beta chains recognize cytomegalovirus antigens. Most TCR sequences were seen in very few donors, while some public TCRs were found in many individuals. In a later analysis, the rate of TCR association differed among HLA loci, with DRB1 alleles having the most associated TCRs and HLA-C alleles having the fewest. Linkage disequilibrium might explain the correlated functional status among segregating V segments, but an unknown experimental factor could not be excluded. In a later genetic analysis, a missense DCLRE1C variant was associated with V-gene and J-gene trimming of TCR beta chains, and the association was replicated in an independent cohort. A total of some 180 TCR beta chains were listed by the study as associated with cytomegalovirus. In a later genetic analysis, fewer N-insertions in productive TCRs were reported among donors in an Asian-associated ancestry cluster than the roughly 670-donor mean. The cohort was sequenced for TCR beta chains only, and without alpha or paired-chain data the features that could be detected were limited. In a later analysis, HLA-associated TCR beta chains showed more clonal expansion and lower generation probabilities than non-associated chains that were equally common. Cytomegalovirus status was reported to be diagnosed by the classifier with high specificity and sensitivity in both the original and validation cohorts. Broadly in line with IMGT annotations, most TCR beta V segments showed up in productive rearrangements about 87% or about 30% of the time in an earlier analysis of around 550 of the donors. Because some donors lacked HLA typing at each locus, the association tests relied only on the typed subset. The sequencing pipeline was judged likely to have produced a cluster of highly shared sequence variants as a technical artifact. A further reported finding was that TCR beta sequences accurately predicted the HLA-A and HLA-B alleles for most subjects in the first cohort. Immune exposure information for the cohort was limited to CMV serostatus. When HLA alleles, especially DR and DQ, strongly co-occurred, TCR associations were difficult to assign to individual alleles. Several of the top co-occurrence clusters appeared to be linked to parvovirus B19, influenza, CMV and Epstein-Barr virus, according to a later analysis.

This sequence uses TRBV7-2 and TRBJ2-7, with 8 central nucleotides matching TRBD2. The sequencing sample was made of PBMCs. This sequence originates from a woman in her thirties or forties in good health and CMV-seronegative. The CDR3 protein sequence reads: CASSRGGAGDYEQYF. The sequence in DNA is TGTGCCAGCAGTCGGGGGGGAGCGGGAGATTACGAGCAGTACTTC.